The next 2 T cell receptor beta chains were all read from a single sample in a study of CD8 T cells in ankylosing spondylitis. Each CDR3 protein is one row after TCRdb ran MiXCR on the 5' RACE reads. The table lists roughly 86,000 distinct CDR3 sequences, about 8.8% of them singletons. The sequenced sample was blood, either unsorted or a sorted T cell fraction (not recorded which). The receptor source for this set is a male donor with ankylosing spondylitis or in good health (not recorded which).

There are many counts of this clonotype. The chain links TRBV30 to TRBJ2-5; D unclear. The CDR3 is made up of 14 amino acids. Germline V lookup: CDR1 GTSNPN, CDR2 SVGIG (reference sequence). The V gene lost 0 bases and the J gene lost 0 bases, with 8 bases spanning the gap. The CDR3: CAWSVRRDQETQYF. The CDR3 region has the DNA TGTGCCTGGAGTGTTAGAAGGGACCAAGAGACCCAGTACTTC.

This clonotype was seen many times. The genes are TRBV11-2 and TRBJ2-1, with D possibly TRBD2 on 6 matching bases. The CDR3 runs 15 residues. Trimming left V 6 bases short and J 2 bases short, with 14 bases between. Germline V lookup: CDR1 SGHAT, CDR2 FQNNGV. The CDR3 protein is CASRQLRGPYNEQFF. CDR3 bases: TGTGCCAGCAGGCAATTGCGGGGTCCCTACAATGAGCAGTTCTTC.